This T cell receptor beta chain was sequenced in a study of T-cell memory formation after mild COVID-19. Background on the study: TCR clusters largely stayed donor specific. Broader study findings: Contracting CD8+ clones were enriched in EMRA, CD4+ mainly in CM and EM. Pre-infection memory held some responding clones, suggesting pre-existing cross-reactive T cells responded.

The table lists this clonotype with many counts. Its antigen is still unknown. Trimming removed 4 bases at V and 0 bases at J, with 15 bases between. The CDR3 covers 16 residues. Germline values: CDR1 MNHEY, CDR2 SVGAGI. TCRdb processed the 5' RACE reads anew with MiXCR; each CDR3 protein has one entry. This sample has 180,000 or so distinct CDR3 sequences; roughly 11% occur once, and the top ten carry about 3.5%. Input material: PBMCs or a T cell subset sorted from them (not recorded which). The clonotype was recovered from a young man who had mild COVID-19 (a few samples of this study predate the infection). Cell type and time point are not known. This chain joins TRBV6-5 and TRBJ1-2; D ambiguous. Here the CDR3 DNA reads TGTGCCAGCAGTTCACTCAGACAAGGAACTAACTATGGCTACACCTTC. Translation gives CASSSLRQGTNYGYTF.